This record concerns one T cell receptor (beta chain) sequence. Its antigen is currently unknown. This record belongs to a study of cytomegalovirus exposure and HLA in healthy donors. Study observations and caveats: Later on, an analysis found that several of the most significant clusters appeared to be linked to common viral pathogens, which included parvovirus B19. Earlier analysis looked at TCR beta V segments, and most were productive about 90% or about 30% of the time. According to reports, the classifier identified cytomegalovirus status with high specificity and sensitivity. Among TCR beta chains, those listed as cytomegalovirus-associated numbered fewer than 200.

A multiplex PCR was run with 60 Vbeta primers and 13 Jbeta primers. Only in-frame clones appear in the TCRdb table, and some are missing; sequencing was by immunoSEQ multiplex PCR. The table records about 120,000 clones, about three fifths of them present only once. The CDR3 sequence is 14 residues long. V lost 2 bases and J lost 5, with 13 bases in between. Germline CDR1 and CDR2: SEHNR and FQNEAQ (reference sequence). Sequencing was carried out using PBMCs. This receptor was obtained from a man between 35 and 55 years old in good health and CMV-seropositive. This chain uses TRBV7-9 with TRBJ2-7, with D perhaps matching TRBD2 (5 bases). CDR3 DNA: TGTGCCAGCAGCTTATTTAGCCGGGGAGACGAGCAGTACTTC. Its protein is CASSLFSRGDEQYF.